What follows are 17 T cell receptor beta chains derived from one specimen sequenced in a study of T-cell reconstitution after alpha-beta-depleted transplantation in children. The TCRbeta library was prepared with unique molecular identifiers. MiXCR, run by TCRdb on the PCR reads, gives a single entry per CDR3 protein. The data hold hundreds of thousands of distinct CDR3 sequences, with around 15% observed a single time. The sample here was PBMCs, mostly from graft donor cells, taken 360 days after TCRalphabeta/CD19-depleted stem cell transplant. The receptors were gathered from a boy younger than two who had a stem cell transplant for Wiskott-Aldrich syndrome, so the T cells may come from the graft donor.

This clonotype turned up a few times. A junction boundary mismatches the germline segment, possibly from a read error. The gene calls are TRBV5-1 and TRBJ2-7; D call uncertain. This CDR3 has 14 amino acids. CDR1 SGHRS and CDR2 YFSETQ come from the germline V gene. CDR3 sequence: CASRLDSPSYEQYF. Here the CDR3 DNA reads TGCGCCAGCAGATTGGATTCCCCGTCCTACGAGCAGTACTTC.

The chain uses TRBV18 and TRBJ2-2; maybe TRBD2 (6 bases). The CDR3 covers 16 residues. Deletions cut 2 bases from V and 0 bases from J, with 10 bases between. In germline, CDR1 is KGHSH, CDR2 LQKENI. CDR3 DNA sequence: TGTGCCAGCTCACCAAGACTAGATCCGAACACCGGGGAGCTGTTTTTT. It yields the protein CASSPRLDPNTGELFF.

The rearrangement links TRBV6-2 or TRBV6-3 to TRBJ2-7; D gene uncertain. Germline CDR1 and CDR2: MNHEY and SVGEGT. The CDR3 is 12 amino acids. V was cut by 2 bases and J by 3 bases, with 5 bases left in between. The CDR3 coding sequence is TGTGCCAGCAGTTACCCATACTACGAGCAGTACTTC. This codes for CASSYPYYEQYF.

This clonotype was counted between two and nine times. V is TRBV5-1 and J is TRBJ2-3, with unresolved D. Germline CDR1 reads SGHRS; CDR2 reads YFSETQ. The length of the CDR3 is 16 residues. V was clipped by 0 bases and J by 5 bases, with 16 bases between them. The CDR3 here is CASSLARTGRRDTQYF. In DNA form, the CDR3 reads TGCGCCAGCAGCTTGGCCAGGACGGGCCGACGAGATACGCAGTATTTT.

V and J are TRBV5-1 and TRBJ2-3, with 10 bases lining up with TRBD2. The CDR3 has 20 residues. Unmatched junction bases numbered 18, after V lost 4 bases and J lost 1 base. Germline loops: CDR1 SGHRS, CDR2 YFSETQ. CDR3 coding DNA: TGCGCCAGCAGCAGTAGGACTAGCGGCCATCTTCCCGGTGGCACAGATACGCAGTATTTT. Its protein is CASSSRTSGHLPGGTDTQYF.

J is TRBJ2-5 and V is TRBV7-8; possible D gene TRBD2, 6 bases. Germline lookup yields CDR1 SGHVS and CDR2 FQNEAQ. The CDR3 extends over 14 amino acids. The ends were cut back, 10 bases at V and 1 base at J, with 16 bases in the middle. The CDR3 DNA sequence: TGTGCCACGTCTCGGCCTAGCGCCCAAGAGACCCAGTACTTC. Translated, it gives CATSRPSAQETQYF.

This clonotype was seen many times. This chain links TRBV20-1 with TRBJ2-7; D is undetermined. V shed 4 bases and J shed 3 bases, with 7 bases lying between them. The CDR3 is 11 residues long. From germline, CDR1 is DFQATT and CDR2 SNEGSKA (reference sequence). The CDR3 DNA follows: TGCAGTGCTACACCCCTCTACGAGCAGTACTTC. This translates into CSATPLYEQYF.

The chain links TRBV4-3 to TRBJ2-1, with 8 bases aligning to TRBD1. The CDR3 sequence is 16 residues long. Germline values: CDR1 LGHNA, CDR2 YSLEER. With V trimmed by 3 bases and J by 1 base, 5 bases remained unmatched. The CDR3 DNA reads TGCGCCAGCAGCCAGGAGGACAGGGTGTCCTACAATGAGCAGTTCTTC. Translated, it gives CASSQEDRVSYNEQFF.

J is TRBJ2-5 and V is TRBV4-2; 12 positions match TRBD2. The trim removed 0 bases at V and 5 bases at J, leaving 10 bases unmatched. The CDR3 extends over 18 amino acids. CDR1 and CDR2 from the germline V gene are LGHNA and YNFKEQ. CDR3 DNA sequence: TGTGCCAGCAGCCAAGAACTAGCGGGGGGCAAAAGGTGGGAGACCCAGTACTTC. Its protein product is CASSQELAGGKRWETQYF.

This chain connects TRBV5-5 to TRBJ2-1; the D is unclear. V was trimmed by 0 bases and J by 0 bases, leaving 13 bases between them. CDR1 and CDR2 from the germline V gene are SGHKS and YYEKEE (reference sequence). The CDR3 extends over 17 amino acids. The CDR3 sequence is CASSLGPTPSSYNEQFF. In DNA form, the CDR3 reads TGTGCCAGCAGCTTGGGCCCAACACCCAGCTCCTACAATGAGCAGTTCTTC.

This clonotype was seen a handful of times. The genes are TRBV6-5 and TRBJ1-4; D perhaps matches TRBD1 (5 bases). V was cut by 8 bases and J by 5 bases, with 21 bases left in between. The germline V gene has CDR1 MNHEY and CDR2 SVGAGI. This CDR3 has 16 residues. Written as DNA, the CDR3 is TGTGCCAGCGCGGGGGGACGAGGTGTTGCGAATGAAAAACTGTTTTTT. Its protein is CASAGGRGVANEKLFF.

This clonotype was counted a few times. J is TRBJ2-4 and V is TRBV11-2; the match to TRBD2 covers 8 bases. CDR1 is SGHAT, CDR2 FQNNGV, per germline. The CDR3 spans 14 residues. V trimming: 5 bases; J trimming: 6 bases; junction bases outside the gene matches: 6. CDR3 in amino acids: CASSPRTSLNIQYF. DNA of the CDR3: TGTGCCAGCAGCCCCCGGACTAGCTTAAACATTCAGTACTTC.

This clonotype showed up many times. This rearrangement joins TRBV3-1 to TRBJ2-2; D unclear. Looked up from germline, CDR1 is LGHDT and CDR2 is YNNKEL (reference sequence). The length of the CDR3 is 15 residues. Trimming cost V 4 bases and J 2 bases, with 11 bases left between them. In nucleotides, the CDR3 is TGTGCCAGCAGCCCCCCGACCAAAAACACCGGGGAGCTGTTTTTT. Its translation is CASSPPTKNTGELFF.

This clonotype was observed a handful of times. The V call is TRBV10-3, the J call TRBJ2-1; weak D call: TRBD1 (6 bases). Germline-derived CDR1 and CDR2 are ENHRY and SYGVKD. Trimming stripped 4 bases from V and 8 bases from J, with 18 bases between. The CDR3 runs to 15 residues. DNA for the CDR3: TGTGCCATCAGTGGCCCTCAACAGGGATTGTATGAGCAGTTCTTC. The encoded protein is CAISGPQQGLYEQFF.

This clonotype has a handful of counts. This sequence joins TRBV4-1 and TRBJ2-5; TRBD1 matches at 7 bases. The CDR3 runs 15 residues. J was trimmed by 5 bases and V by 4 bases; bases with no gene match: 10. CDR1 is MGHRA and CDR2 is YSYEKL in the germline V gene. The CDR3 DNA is TGCGCCAGCAGCCCCAAGACACAGGGGCGGGAGACCCAGTACTTC. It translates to CASSPKTQGRETQYF.

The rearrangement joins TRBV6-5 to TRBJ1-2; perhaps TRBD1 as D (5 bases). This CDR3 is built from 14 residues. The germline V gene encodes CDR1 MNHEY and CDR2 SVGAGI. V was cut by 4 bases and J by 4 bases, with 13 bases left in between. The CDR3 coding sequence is TGTGCCAGCAGTTCTGGGTCAAGGGGCTATGGCTACACCTTC. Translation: CASSSGSRGYGYTF.

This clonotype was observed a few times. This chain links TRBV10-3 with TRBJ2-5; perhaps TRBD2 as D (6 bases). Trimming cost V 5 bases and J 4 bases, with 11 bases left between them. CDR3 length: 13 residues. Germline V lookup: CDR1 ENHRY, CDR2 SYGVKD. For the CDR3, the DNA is TGTGCCATCAGTATGGAGACTAGAGAGACCCAGTACTTC. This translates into CAISMETRETQYF.